Listed here are 19 T cell receptor beta chains from one sample, sequenced in a study of control samples from healthy donors and cancer patients. Assay used: immunoSEQ multiplex PCR; TCRdb lists only in-frame clones, some missing. The sample shows tens of thousands of clones, 90% of them seen only once. The sequencing sample was made of blood. The receptors shown here come from a woman aged 18 to 35 in good health.

The chain is built from TRBV11-2 and TRBJ1-1; unclear D gene. Trimming shortened V by 7 bases and J by 2 bases, and 14 bases separated the two germline ends. CDR1 and CDR2 (germline): SGHAT, FQNNGV. There are 14 residues in the CDR3. In DNA, the CDR3 is TGTGCCAGCACCGTATCTAGGGCTAACACTGAAGCTTTCTTT. Translated: CASTVSRANTEAFF.

There are a few counts of this clone. The chain uses TRBV5-4 and TRBJ2-2; no definite D call. Trimming stripped 7 bases from V and 3 bases from J, with 7 bases between. The CDR3 sequence is 12 residues long. Germline V gene sequence: CDR1 SGHNT, CDR2 YYREEE (reference sequence). CDR3 nucleotide sequence: TGTGCCAGCCGACGATACACCGGGGAGCTGTTTTTT. This encodes CASRRYTGELFF. Supplemented by reference TRBV5-4 and TRBJ2-2, the full variable domain reads ETGVTQSPTHLIKTRGQQVTLRCSSQSGHNTVSWYQQALGQGPQFIFQYYREEENGRGNFPPRFSGLQFPNYSSELNVNALELDDSALYLCASRRYTGELFFGEGSRLTVL.

This clone was detected only once. This chain uses TRBV27 with TRBJ1-6; D perhaps matches TRBD1 (5 bases). The CDR3 contains 14 residues. The V and J ends lost 2 bases and 8 bases respectively, with 10 bases between them. Germline CDR1 reads MNHEY; CDR2 reads SMNVEV (reference sequence). CDR3 nucleotide sequence: TGTGCCAGCAGTTTAGACAGATTACATTCACCCCTCCACTTT. It encodes CASSLDRLHSPLHF.

J is TRBJ2-7 and V is TRBV9; D gene ambiguous. Germline CDR1 SGDLS, CDR2 YYNGEE. Trimming stripped 4 bases from V and 1 base from J, with 9 bases between. There are 13 residues in the CDR3. CDR3 sequence (DNA): TGTGCCAGCAGCTCTACAGATTCCTACGAGCAGTACTTC. Its protein product is CASSSTDSYEQYF.

This chain joins TRBV5-4 and TRBJ2-5, with 16 bases that match TRBD2. Germline CDR1 reads SGHNT; CDR2 reads YYREEE (reference sequence). This CDR3 has 17 residues. V lost 4 bases to trimming and J lost 4 bases; unmatched junction nucleotides: 7. CDR3: CASSTPGLAGGRETQYF. The CDR3 bases are TGTGCCAGCAGCACACCGGGACTAGCGGGAGGGCGAGAGACCCAGTACTTC. The whole variable domain, remainder taken from reference TRBV5-4 and TRBJ2-5, is ETGVTQSPTHLIKTRGQQVTLRCSSQSGHNTVSWYQQALGQGPQFIFQYYREEENGRGNFPPRFSGLQFPNYSSELNVNALELDDSALYLCASSTPGLAGGRETQYFGPGTRLLVL.

The chain combines TRBV5-1 with TRBJ2-7, with D unresolved. Germline lookup yields CDR1 SGHRS and CDR2 YFSETQ. With 4 bases removed from V and 3 bases from J, the gap between germline ends came to 17 bases. This CDR3 comprises 15 residues. DNA of the CDR3: TGCGCCAGCAGCCCCTCGGGCTCCCCCGTCTACGAGCAGTACTTC. Protein: CASSPSGSPVYEQYF.

The genes are TRBV10-1 and TRBJ2-7, with 8 bases identical to TRBD2. The CDR3 is 14 residues long. The J segment lost 4 bases and the V segment lost 6 bases, leaving 8 bases of the junction unmatched. The germline V gene has CDR1 WNHNN and CDR2 SYGVQD (reference sequence). CDR3 in DNA: TGCGCCAGCAGGGACGCGGGGGGTCAGTACGAGCAGTACTTC. Residues: CASRDAGGQYEQYF.

CDR3 sequence: CASSSTDKPSYSNQPQHF. The CDR3 bases are TGTGCCAGCAGCTCTACCGACAAACCATCATATAGCAATCAGCCCCAGCATTTT. V usage is TRBV11-3 and J usage is TRBJ1-5; no clear D. Germline values: CDR1 SGHNT, CDR2 YENEEA. V was clipped by 4 bases and J by 0 bases, with 19 bases between them. The CDR3 is made up of 18 amino acids.

This clone was seen once. V usage is TRBV11-2 and J usage is TRBJ1-1; maybe TRBD1 (5 bases). The CDR3 contains 13 residues. The germline CDR1 and CDR2 sequences are SGHAT and FQNNGV. The V and J ends lost 5 bases and 1 base respectively, with 8 bases between them. As DNA, the CDR3 is TGTGCCAGCAGCCGAGACAGGAACACTGAAGCTTTCTTT. Protein product: CASSRDRNTEAFF.

This clone was picked up one time. CDR3 DNA sequence: TGTGCCAGCTCACGGGGAGACTCGAACACCGGGGAGCTGTTTTTT. This gives the protein CASSRGDSNTGELFF. This chain links TRBV18 with TRBJ2-2; tentative D call: TRBD2 (5 bases). The CDR3 consists of 15 residues. Germline CDR1 and CDR2: KGHSH and LQKENI. V gave up 4 bases and J gave up 0 bases, with 9 bases separating them.

This clone has a single count. CDR3 nucleotide sequence: TGTGCCAGCAGCTTTAGCGGGGGGGGTTACAATGAGCAGTTCTTC. As protein: CASSFSGGGYNEQFF. The chain couples TRBV7-3 to TRBJ2-1; 11 bases line up with TRBD2. This CDR3 is built from 15 residues. Germline assignment: CDR1 SGHTA and CDR2 FQGTGA. The trim removed 3 bases at V and 4 bases at J, leaving 2 bases unmatched.

The chain is built from TRBV10-1 and TRBJ1-1; 7 nucleotides agree with TRBD1. There are 16 residues in the CDR3. From germline, CDR1 is WNHNN and CDR2 SYGVQD (reference sequence). V trimming: 0 bases; J trimming: 0 bases; junction bases outside the gene matches: 4. CDR3 amino acids: CASSESQTGMNTEAFF. CDR3 coding DNA: TGCGCCAGCAGTGAGTCACAGACAGGGATGAACACTGAAGCTTTCTTT.

The gene calls are TRBV5-6 and TRBJ1-1; possibly TRBD1 for D (5 bases). V was cut by 3 bases and J by 1 base, with 13 bases left in between. This CDR3 spans 15 amino acids. Germline V lookup: CDR1 SGHDT, CDR2 YYEEEE. In DNA, the CDR3 is TGTGCCAGCAGCTCCCCGGGACGATCGAACACTGAAGCTTTCTTT. Its translation is CASSSPGRSNTEAFF.

The rearrangement uses TRBV13 and TRBJ1-4; possibly TRBD1 for D (5 bases). With 3 bases removed from V and 7 bases from J, the gap between germline ends came to 12 bases. This CDR3 spans 14 amino acids. Germline V gene data show CDR1 as PRHDT and CDR2 as FYEKMQ (reference sequence). Written as DNA, the CDR3 is TGTGCCAGCAGCTTGTGGCAGGGTGGTGAAAAACTGTTTTTT. Its translation: CASSLWQGGEKLFF.

The V call is TRBV7-9, the J call TRBJ1-2; D is ambiguous. There are 14 residues in the CDR3. Looked up from germline, CDR1 is SEHNR and CDR2 is FQNEAQ (reference sequence). V shed 5 bases and J shed 6 bases, with 16 bases lying between them. CDR3 sequence (DNA): TGTGCCAGCAGCCAATCGGGAGGGAACGATGGCTACACCTTC. Protein sequence: CASSQSGGNDGYTF.

The chain recombines TRBV2 with TRBJ1-2; the D gene is possibly TRBD1 (5 bases). Per germline, CDR1 SNHLY and CDR2 FYNNEI. Trimming took 5 bases from V and 0 from J, leaving 10 bases between them. The CDR3 contains 14 residues. The CDR3 region has the DNA TGTGCCAGCAGTTTTCAGGGTTCTAACTATGGCTACACCTTC. This gives the protein CASSFQGSNYGYTF.

The J gene is TRBJ1-3, the V gene TRBV5-4; tentatively, D is TRBD1 (5 bases). The ends were cut back, 4 bases at V and 5 bases at J, with 22 bases in the middle. The germline CDR1 and CDR2 sequences are SGHNT and YYREEE (reference sequence). CDR3 length: 17 residues. The CDR3 nucleotides are TGTGCCAGCAGCGGCGATCGAGCAGGGAGTTACAGAAACACCATATATTTT. Amino acids: CASSGDRAGSYRNTIYF.

The V call is TRBV7-9, the J call TRBJ2-1; D unclear. The CDR3 totals 13 residues. The ends were cut back, 3 bases at V and 5 bases at J, with 8 bases in the middle. Germline values: CDR1 SEHNR, CDR2 FQNEAQ (reference sequence). The CDR3 nucleotides read TGTGCCAGCAGCTTCTACGAAGACAATGAGCAGTTCTTC. This codes for CASSFYEDNEQFF.

V and J are TRBV6-5 and TRBJ1-5; no firm D call. CDR1 and CDR2 from the germline V gene are MNHEY and SVGAGI. The CDR3 consists of 15 residues. With 8 bases removed from V and 4 bases from J, the gap between germline ends came to 18 bases. The CDR3 DNA reads as TGTGCCAGCCGTCATAGCACAGCTCATAATCAGCCCCAGCATTTT. It codes for CASRHSTAHNQPQHF.